The source of this TCR beta chain is a study of blood T cells in healthy people across ages. This clonotype was observed a single time. A much larger clonotype is one base distant, so this may be a read error. Donors each provided around 10 milliliters of peripheral blood. Alongside a J-beta primer mix, a sample-barcoded 5' primer served in a second PCR lasting about 6 to 11 cycles. Each CDR3 protein is one row after TCRdb ran MiXCR on the 5' RACE reads. The repertoire holds roughly 640,000 distinct CDR3 sequences, with 25% to 35% as singletons. This TCR came from a woman of 80 years or more in good health. Sequencing was done on a sample of blood.

DNA for the CDR3: TGTGCCTCCGGAGAACTAGCGGGGGGGCGAGATGAGCAGTACTTC. Translation gives CASGELAGGRDEQYF. The V call is TRBV9, the J call TRBJ2-7; 13 bases fit TRBD2. This CDR3 has 15 residues. Trimming took 10 bases from V and 7 from J; bases not matched to a gene: 14. The germline gives CDR1 SGDLS, CDR2 YYNGEE.